Sequencing of this T cell receptor (beta chain) was carried out in a study of blood T cell repertoires in COVID-19 (TCRdb year 2020). Looking at the study overall: Collaborator samples came from the United States, Italy and Spain and covered acute and convalescent phases of COVID-19. The samples were drawn from two sources: the first 160 participants of the ongoing ImmuneRACE study, and approximately 1,300 subjects contributed by 6 global collaborators. A de-identified subject ID, COVID-19 status, age in years and sex were almost always included in the sample metadata. The repertoires were released in a freely available public database meant as a resource for research on the immune response to SARS-CoV-2. Deeply sampled blood TCRbeta repertoires from subjects exposed to, actively infected with, or recovered from COVID-19 were included in the dataset. Where available, HLA class I and class II types were taken from metadata supplied by the sample provider and were not determined by assay-based typing. The prospective study material was composed of cDNA or gDNA derived from T cells, B-cell-depleted T cells, or PBMCs.

TCRbeta CDR3 regions were amplified from genomic DNA using the immunoSEQ Assay, a bias-controlled multiplex PCR. The paper's data handling went like this. The number of nucleated cells in each sample was estimated from the amplification of reference gene primers within the assay. To quantify the absolute abundance of each unique TCRbeta CDR3 rearrangement, sequence reads were collapsed and filtered. For each sample, productive Simpson clonality was calculated as the square root of Simpson's diversity index over productive rearrangements. This is the immuneACCESS table as TCRdb keeps it, with only in-frame sequences that have V and J called. A part of the clones is gone; compared with another copy, unresolved V genes explain less than half, and the rest is unexplained. V, J and clone size are taken as reported in that table, and D and trimming were inferred from the DNA itself. The sample contains under 200,000 clones, approximately 85% of them found a single time. The ten largest clones capture 7.5% to 10% of the sample.

What the research found in general, with its limitations: How much clinical and demographic metadata was included differed by source and by participant, and the metadata was provided uncurated.

CDR1 and CDR2 are read off the germline V gene (reference sequence) as LGHDT and YNNKEL. The trim is 2 bases for V and 1 base for J, with a gap of 4 bases between the germline ends. The CDR3 numbers 13 residues from cysteine through phenylalanine. Of all the DNA, just the CDR3 is kept, 39 bases in frame from base 1. In regard to this clone: Its antigen target is currently unknown. Per-nucleotide qualities are absent, and no much larger clonotype sits a single base away.

Collaborating institutions collected whole blood in K2EDTA tubes following their own protocols. For TCRbeta analysis, collaborators shipped samples as frozen whole blood, isolated PBMCs, or DNA extracted from either of those sample types. The V and J segments used are TRBV3-1 (or the pseudogene TRBV3-2) and TRBJ2-3; the D gene cannot be resolved reliably. Material for sequencing was peripheral blood. This receptor was taken from a woman of 80 years or more with acute or convalescent COVID-19. The CDR3 region has the sequence CASSQLGTDTQYF. DNA sequence: TGTGCCAGCAGCCAACTTGGCACAGATACGCAGTATTTT.